This T cell receptor (beta chain) was found in a study of T cell responses to AZD1222 COVID-19 vaccine. The data were produced by immunoSEQ multiplex PCR, yet TCRdb's version contains in-frame clones alone and is incomplete. The data contain roughly 100,000 clones, 85% to 90% of them singletons. The CDR3 is 13 amino acids. V lost 6 bases to trimming and J lost 4 bases, with 12 bases between them. Looked up from germline, CDR1 is MNHEY and CDR2 is SMNVEV (reference sequence). This clonotype was obtained from an adult in good health. This sequence joins TRBV27 and TRBJ1-2; possibly TRBD1 for D (6 bases). Sequencing was performed on peripheral blood, taken on day 0 of AZD1222 vaccination. This CDR3 is CASSLQGLYGYTF. The CDR3 DNA follows: TGTGCCAGCAGCCTACAGGGACTCTATGGCTACACCTTC.